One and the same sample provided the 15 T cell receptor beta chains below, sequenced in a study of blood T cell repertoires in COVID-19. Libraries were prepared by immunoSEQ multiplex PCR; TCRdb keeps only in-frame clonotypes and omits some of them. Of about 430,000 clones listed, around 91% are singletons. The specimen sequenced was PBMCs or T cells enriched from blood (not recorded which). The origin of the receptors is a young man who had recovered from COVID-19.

The CDR3 spells CSVADYSGANVLTF. Written as DNA, the CDR3 is TGCAGCGTGGCAGATTACTCTGGGGCCAACGTCCTGACTTTC. The chain links TRBV29-1 to TRBJ2-6; D not resolved. The CDR3 loop spans 14 amino acids. V lost 6 bases and J 0 bases, leaving 9 bases between the germline ends. CDR1 and CDR2 (germline): SQVTM, ANQGSEA.

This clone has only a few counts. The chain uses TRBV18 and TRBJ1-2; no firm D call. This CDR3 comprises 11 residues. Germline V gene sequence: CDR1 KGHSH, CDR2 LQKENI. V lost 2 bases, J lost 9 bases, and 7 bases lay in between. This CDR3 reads CASSPDNSYTF. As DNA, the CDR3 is TGTGCCAGCTCACCAGACAATAGCTACACCTTC.

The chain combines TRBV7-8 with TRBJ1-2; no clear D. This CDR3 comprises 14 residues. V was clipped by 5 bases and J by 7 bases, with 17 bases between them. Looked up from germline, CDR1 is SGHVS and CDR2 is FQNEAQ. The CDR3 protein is CASSRGRSQSGYTF. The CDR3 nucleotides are TGTGCCAGCAGCAGAGGACGGAGTCAGAGTGGCTACACCTTC.

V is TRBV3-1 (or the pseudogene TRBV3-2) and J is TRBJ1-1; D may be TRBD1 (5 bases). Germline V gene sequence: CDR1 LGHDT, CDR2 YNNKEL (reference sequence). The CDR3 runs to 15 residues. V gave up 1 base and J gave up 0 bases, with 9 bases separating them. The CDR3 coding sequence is TGTGCCAGCAGCCAAGGTGGGGCCATGAACACTGAAGCTTTCTTT. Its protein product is CASSQGGAMNTEAFF.

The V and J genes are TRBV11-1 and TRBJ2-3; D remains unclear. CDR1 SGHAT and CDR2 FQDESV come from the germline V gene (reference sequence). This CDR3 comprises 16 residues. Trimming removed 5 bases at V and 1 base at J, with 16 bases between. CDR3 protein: CASSPRTGSRTDTQYF. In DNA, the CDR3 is TGTGCCAGCAGCCCACGAACCGGGTCCCGCACAGATACGCAGTATTTT.

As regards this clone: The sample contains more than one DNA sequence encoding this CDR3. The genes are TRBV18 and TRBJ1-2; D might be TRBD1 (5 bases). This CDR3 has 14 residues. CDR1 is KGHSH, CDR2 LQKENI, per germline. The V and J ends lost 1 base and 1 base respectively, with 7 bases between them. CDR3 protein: CASSPLTDNYGYTF. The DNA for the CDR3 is TGTGCCAGCTCACCACTGACAGATAACTATGGCTACACCTTC.

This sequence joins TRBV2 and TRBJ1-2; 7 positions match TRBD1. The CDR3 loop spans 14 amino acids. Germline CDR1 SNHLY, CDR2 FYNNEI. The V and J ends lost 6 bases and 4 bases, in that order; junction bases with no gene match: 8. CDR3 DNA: TGTGCCAGCAGGACTGGACAGGCCTCCTATGGCTACACCTTC. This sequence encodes CASRTGQASYGYTF. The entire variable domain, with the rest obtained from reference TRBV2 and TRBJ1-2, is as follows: EPEVTQTPSHQVTQMGQEVILRCVPISNHLYFYWYRQILGQKVEFLVSFYNNEISEKSEIFDDQFSVERPDGSNFTLKIRSTKLEDSAMYFCASRTGQASYGYTFGSGTRLTVV.

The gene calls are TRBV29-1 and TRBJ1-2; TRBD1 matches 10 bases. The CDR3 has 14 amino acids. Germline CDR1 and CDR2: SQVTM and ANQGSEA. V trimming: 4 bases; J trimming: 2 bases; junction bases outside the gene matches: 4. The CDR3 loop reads CSVAAGQGNYGYTF. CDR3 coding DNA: TGCAGCGTTGCGGCGGGACAGGGGAACTATGGCTACACCTTC.

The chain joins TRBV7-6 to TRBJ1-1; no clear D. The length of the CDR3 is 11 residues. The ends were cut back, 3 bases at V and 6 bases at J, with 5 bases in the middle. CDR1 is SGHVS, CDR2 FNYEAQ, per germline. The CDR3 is CASSFGAEAFF. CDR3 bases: TGTGCCAGCAGCTTCGGGGCTGAAGCTTTCTTT. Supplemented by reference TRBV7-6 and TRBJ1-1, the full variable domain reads GAGVSQSPRYKVTKRGQDVALRCDPISGHVSLYWYRQALGQGPEFLTYFNYEAQQDKSGLPNDRFSAERPEGSISTLTIQRTEQRDSAMYRCASSFGAEAFFGQGTRLTVV.

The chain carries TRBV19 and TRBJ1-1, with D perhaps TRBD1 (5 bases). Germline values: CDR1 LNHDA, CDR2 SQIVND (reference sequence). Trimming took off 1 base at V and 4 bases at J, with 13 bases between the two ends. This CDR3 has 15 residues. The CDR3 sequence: CASSIGQKLSTEAFF. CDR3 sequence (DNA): TGTGCCAGTAGTATAGGACAGAAGTTGAGCACTGAAGCTTTCTTT.

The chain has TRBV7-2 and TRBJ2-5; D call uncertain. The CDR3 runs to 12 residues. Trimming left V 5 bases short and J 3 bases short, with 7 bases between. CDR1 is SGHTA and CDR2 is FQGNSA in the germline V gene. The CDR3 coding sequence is TGTGCCAGCAGCCCCCCCAAAGAGACCCAGTACTTC. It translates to CASSPPKETQYF. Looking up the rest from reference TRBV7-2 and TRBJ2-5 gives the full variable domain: GAGVSQSPSNKVTEKGKDVELRCDPISGHTALYWYRQSLGQGLEFLIYFQGNSAPDKSGLPSDRFSAERTGGSVSTLTIQRTQQEDSAVYLCASSPPKETQYFGPGTRLLVL.

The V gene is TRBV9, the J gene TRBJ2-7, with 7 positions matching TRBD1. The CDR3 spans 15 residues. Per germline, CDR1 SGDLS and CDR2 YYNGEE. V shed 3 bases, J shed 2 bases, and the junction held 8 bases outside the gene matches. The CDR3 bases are TGTGCCAGCAGCGAAACCCCCGGGACAGCCTACGAGCAGTACTTC. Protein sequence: CASSETPGTAYEQYF.

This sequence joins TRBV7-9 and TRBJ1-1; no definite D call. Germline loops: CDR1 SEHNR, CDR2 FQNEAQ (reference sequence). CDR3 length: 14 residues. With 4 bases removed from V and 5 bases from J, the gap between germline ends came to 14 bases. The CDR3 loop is CASSSTRGLTEAFF. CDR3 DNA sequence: TGTGCCAGCAGCTCGACCCGCGGATTGACTGAAGCTTTCTTT.

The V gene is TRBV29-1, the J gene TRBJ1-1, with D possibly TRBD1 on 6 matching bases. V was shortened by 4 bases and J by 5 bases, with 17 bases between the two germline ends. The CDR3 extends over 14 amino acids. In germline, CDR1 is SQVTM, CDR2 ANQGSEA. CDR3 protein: CSVVPNRAGTEAFF. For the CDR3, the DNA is TGCAGCGTTGTACCAAACAGGGCTGGTACTGAAGCTTTCTTT. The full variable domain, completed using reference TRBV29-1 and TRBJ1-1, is SAVISQKPSRDICQRGTSLTIQCQVDSQVTMMFWYRQQPGQSLTLIATANQGSEATYESGFVIDKFPISRPNLTFSTLTVSNMSPEDSSIYLCSVVPNRAGTEAFFGQGTRLTVV.

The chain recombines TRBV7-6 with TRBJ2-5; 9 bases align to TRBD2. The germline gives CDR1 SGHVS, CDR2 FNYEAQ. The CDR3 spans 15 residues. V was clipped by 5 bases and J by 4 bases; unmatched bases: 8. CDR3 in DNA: TGTGCCAGCAGCCCTCTGGCGGGAGGGAGAGAGACCCAGTACTTC. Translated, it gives CASSPLAGGRETQYF.